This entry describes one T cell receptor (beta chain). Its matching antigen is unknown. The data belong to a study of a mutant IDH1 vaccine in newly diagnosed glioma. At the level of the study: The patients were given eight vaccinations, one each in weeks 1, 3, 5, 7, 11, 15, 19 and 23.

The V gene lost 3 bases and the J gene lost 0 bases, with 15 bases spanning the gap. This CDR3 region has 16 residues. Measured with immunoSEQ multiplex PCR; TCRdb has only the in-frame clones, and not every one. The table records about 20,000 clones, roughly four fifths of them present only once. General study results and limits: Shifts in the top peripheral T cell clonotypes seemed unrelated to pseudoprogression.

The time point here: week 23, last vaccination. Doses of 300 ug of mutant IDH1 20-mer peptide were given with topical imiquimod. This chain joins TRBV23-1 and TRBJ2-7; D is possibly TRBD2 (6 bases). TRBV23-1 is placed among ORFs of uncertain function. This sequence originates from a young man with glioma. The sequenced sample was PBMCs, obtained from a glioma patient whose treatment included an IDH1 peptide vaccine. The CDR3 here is CASSQVHGLPSYEQYF. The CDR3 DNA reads TGCGCCAGCAGTCAGGTGCATGGACTACCCTCCTACGAGCAGTACTTC.